This is a list of T cell receptor beta chains from one sample in a study of shared clonotypes between healthy human individuals. TCRdb keeps only in-frame clones here, not all; method: immunoSEQ multiplex PCR. The sample lists approximately 2,300,000 clones, around 90% occurring once. The material sequenced was naive CD4+ T cells from PBMCs. The receptors derive from a man between 18 and 29 years old in good health. Some clones in this sample may be carry-over from other donors' samples. CDR3s include the opening cysteine and the closing phenylalanine or tryptophan. D genes are given only for firm matches. Not every row has a clone size; where given, it reads once, few, many or a size class.

d_gene,v_gene,abundance,j_gene,CDR3aa,CDR3nt
.,TRBV5-1,.,TRBJ1-1,CASSLEAGNTEAFF,TGCGCCAGCAGCTTGGAGGCAGGGAACACTGAAGCTTTCTTT
.,TRBV7-9,.,TRBJ1-3,CASSPRVSGNTIYF,TGTGCCAGCAGCCCACGGGTCTCTGGAAACACCATATATTTT
TRBD1,TRBV12-5,.,TRBJ1-3,CASGLAGTGASGNTIYF,TGTGCTAGTGGTTTGGCCGGGACAGGAGCCTCTGGAAACACCATATATTTT
TRBD1,TRBV7-9,.,TRBJ1-2,CASSASGTEYGYTF,TGTGCCAGCAGCGCGTCCGGGACAGAGTATGGCTACACCTTC
.,TRBV28,.,TRBJ1-1,CASSLRALNTEAFF,TGTGCCAGCAGTTTAAGGGCCCTGAACACTGAAGCTTTCTTT
TRBD1,TRBV28,.,TRBJ2-7,CASSPTGVTYEQYF,TGTGCCAGCAGTCCCACAGGGGTGACCTACGAGCAGTACTTC
.,TRBV27,.,TRBJ2-7,CASSFVQRTPYEQYF,TGTGCCAGCAGTTTCGTACAGAGGACACCCTACGAGCAGTACTTC
TRBD1,TRBV18,.,TRBJ2-5,CASSRTGGRTQYF,TGTGCCAGCTCAAGGACAGGGGGAAGGACCCAGTACTTC
.,TRBV9,.,TRBJ2-1,CASSAGAGNNEQFF,TGTGCCAGCAGCGCCGGGGCAGGGAACAATGAGCAGTTCTTC
.,TRBV7-3,.,TRBJ1-1,CASSQFPRGRTEAFF,TGTGCCAGCAGCCAATTCCCTCGGGGTAGGACTGAAGCTTTCTTT
.,TRBV28,.,TRBJ1-1,CASSKTGQANTEAFF,TGTGCCAGCAGCAAAACGGGACAAGCGAACACTGAAGCTTTCTTT
.,TRBV5-6,.,TRBJ2-5,CASSRKETQYF,TGTGCCAGCAGTCGGAAAGAGACCCAGTACTTC
TRBD2,TRBV7-2,.,TRBJ2-7,CASTPPSIAGLDEQYF,TGTGCCAGCACCCCCCCTTCGATAGCGGGACTCGACGAGCAGTACTTC
TRBD1,TRBV5-1,.,TRBJ1-3,CASYLLTQGTGNTIYF,TGCGCCAGTTACCTTCTCACACAGGGGACCGGAAACACCATATATTTT
.,TRBV7-6,.,TRBJ2-2,CASTSPRTRSNTGELFF,TGTGCCAGCACCTCGCCCCGGACAAGATCGAACACCGGGGAGCTGTTTTTT
TRBD2,TRBV27,.,TRBJ2-5,CASSDRGGPEETQYF,TGTGCCAGTAGTGACCGGGGAGGGCCCGAGGAGACCCAGTACTTC
.,TRBV28,.,TRBJ2-6,CASSRSGNSGANVLTF,TGTGCCAGCAGCCGCAGTGGGAATTCTGGGGCCAACGTCCTGACTTTC
.,TRBV5-1,.,TRBJ1-2,CASRVGTLNYGYTF,TGCGCCAGCAGGGTAGGGACTCTGAACTATGGCTACACCTTC
TRBD1,TRBV27,.,TRBJ2-7,CASSKKGQSAWYEQYF,TGTGCCAGCAGCAAGAAGGGACAGTCTGCTTGGTACGAGCAGTACTTC
.,TRBV6-5,.,TRBJ2-3,CATRVLGRGTDTQYF,TGTGCCACCCGCGTCCTCGGCAGGGGCACAGATACGCAGTATTTT
.,TRBV5-1,.,TRBJ2-7,CASSSPILSTGLERVQYF,TGCGCCAGCAGCTCGCCCATACTGTCGACAGGCCTAGAGAGAGTGCAGTACTTC
TRBD1,TRBV2,few,TRBJ1-1,CASSGEGAAEAFF,TGTGCCAGCAGTGGTGAGGGGGCGGCTGAAGCTTTCTTT
.,TRBV7-9,.,TRBJ2-3,CASSPRGRRDTQYF,TGTGCCAGCAGCCCCCGGGGCAGGCGAGATACGCAGTATTTT
TRBD2,TRBV28,.,TRBJ2-1,CASRSTSGRLNEQFF,TGTGCCAGCAGGTCGACTAGCGGGAGGTTGAATGAGCAGTTCTTC
.,TRBV30,once,TRBJ2-7,CAWALGGGLHPAYEQYF,TGTGCCTGGGCACTAGGAGGAGGCCTCCATCCCGCCTACGAGCAGTACTTC
TRBD1,TRBV29-1,few,TRBJ1-1,CSAMGQGLNTEAFF,TGCAGCGCGATGGGACAGGGGCTGAACACTGAAGCTTTCTTT
TRBD1,TRBV4-3,.,TRBJ2-1,CASSLGQGIPNEQFF,TGCGCCAGCAGCCTGGGACAGGGCATCCCCAATGAGCAGTTCTTC
TRBD2,TRBV2,.,TRBJ2-3,CASRPPGLADTDTQYF,TGTGCCAGCAGGCCGCCGGGACTAGCGGACACAGATACGCAGTATTTT
TRBD2,TRBV5-6,.,TRBJ2-1,CASSLVVLAGYNEQFF,TGTGCCAGCAGCTTGGTAGTGCTAGCGGGCTACAATGAGCAGTTCTTC
.,TRBV19,.,TRBJ1-1,CASSIGWRTEAFF,TGTGCCAGTAGTATAGGGTGGCGGACTGAAGCTTTCTTT
TRBD1,TRBV19,.,TRBJ2-7,CASSDRGLHEQYF,TGTGCCAGTAGCGACAGGGGGCTCCACGAGCAGTACTTC
TRBD2,TRBV11-2,.,TRBJ2-3,CASQLGRSGGTDTQYF,TGTGCCAGCCAACTTGGGCGGAGCGGGGGCACAGATACGCAGTATTTT
.,TRBV18,.,TRBJ1-1,CASSHDMNTEAFF,TGTGCCAGCTCCCACGACATGAACACTGAAGCTTTCTTT
.,TRBV15,.,TRBJ2-7,CATSRASGGTYEQYF,TGTGCCACCAGCAGAGCCAGTGGGGGGACCTACGAGCAGTACTTC
TRBD2,TRBV4-1,.,TRBJ2-1,CASSQTTSGRRGGVEEQFF,TGCGCCAGCAGCCAAACCACTAGCGGGAGGCGGGGCGGGGTCGAAGAGCAGTTCTTC
.,TRBV5-4,few,TRBJ2-6,CASSPGGANVLTF,TGTGCCAGCAGCCCAGGGGGGGCCAACGTCCTGACTTTC
TRBD1,TRBV18,.,TRBJ2-7,CASSPTGTGISYEQYF,TGTGCCAGCTCACCAACGGGGACAGGGATTTCCTACGAGCAGTACTTC
TRBD2,TRBV5-6,.,TRBJ2-3,CASSMTSGASGDTQYF,TGTGCCAGCAGCATGACTAGCGGAGCTTCAGGGGATACGCAGTATTTT
.,TRBV5-1,.,TRBJ1-1,CASSRLQGEGMNTEAFF,TGCGCCAGCAGCCGGCTTCAGGGAGAGGGGATGAACACTGAAGCTTTCTTT
.,TRBV6-5,.,TRBJ2-3,CASSSWGVSTDTQYF,TGTGCCAGCAGTTCATGGGGGGTTAGCACAGATACGCAGTATTTT
TRBD2,TRBV19,.,TRBJ2-1,CASSSLAGGSSYNEQFF,TGTGCCAGTAGTTCACTAGCGGGAGGGAGCTCCTACAATGAGCAGTTCTTC
.,TRBV5-1,.,TRBJ2-2,CASSVSANTGELFF,TGCGCCAGCAGCGTAAGCGCGAACACCGGGGAGCTGTTTTTT
.,TRBV7-9,few,TRBJ1-2,CASSLAGTDNYGYTF,TGTGCCAGCAGCTTAGCGGGGACTGATAACTATGGCTACACCTTC
TRBD1,TRBV4-1,.,TRBJ2-7,CATRGQGKNEQYF,TGCGCCACCAGGGGGCAGGGCAAGAACGAGCAGTACTTC
.,TRBV6-5,.,TRBJ1-4,CASTPGMGKLFF,TGTGCCAGCACCCCCGGCATGGGAAAACTGTTTTTT
TRBD2,TRBV7-3,once,TRBJ2-1,CASSHTGLADDNEQFF,TGTGCCAGCAGCCACACCGGACTAGCGGATGACAATGAGCAGTTCTTC